This T cell receptor (beta chain) was documented in a study of blood T cells in healthy people across ages. Study-level points and caveats: Not knowing donor CMV status may have confounded expanded clonotype changes.

Using a J-beta primer mix together with a sample-barcoded 5' primer, a second PCR was run for roughly 6 to 12 cycles. Template switching added a 12-random-nucleotide identifier to every cDNA molecule. Each CDR3 protein gets one entry after TCRdb re-called the 5' RACE reads with MiXCR. The repertoire holds some 1.4 million distinct CDR3 sequences, 42% seen once, with less than 8% in the top ten. Trimming stripped 4 bases from V and 0 bases from J, with 14 bases between. There are 16 residues in the CDR3. Germline lookup yields CDR1 LGHDT and CDR2 YNNKEL (reference sequence). As regards this clonotype: Its antigen remains unidentified.

This sequence was found in a woman between 18 and 30 years old in good health. The genes are TRBV3-1 and TRBJ2-3, with D perhaps TRBD2 (5 bases). Sequencing was carried out using blood. CDR3 amino acids: CASSRSRLWSTDTQYF. The CDR3 nucleotides are TGTGCCAGCAGCCGATCCCGACTATGGAGCACAGATACGCAGTATTTT.